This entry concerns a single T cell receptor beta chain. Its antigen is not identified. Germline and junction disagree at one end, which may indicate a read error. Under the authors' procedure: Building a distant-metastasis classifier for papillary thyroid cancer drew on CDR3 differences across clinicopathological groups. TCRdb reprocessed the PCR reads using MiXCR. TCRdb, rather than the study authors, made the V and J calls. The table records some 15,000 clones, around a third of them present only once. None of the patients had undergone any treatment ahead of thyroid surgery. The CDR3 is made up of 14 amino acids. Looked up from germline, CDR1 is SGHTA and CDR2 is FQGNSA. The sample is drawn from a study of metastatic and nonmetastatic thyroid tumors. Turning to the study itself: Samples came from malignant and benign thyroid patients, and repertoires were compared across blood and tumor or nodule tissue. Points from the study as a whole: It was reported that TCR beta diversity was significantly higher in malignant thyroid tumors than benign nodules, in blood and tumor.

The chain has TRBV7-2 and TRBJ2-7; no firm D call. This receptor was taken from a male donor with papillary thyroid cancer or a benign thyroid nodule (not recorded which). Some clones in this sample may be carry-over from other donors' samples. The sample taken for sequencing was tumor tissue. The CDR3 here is CASRSLDASHEQYF. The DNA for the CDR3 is TGTGCCAGCAGGTCCCTTGACGCCTCCCACGAGCAGTACTTC.